There are a few counts of the clone carrying this TCR beta chain. Its antigen is as yet unknown. PCR amplification relied on 60 Vbeta primers (plus 13 Jbeta primers). Only in-frame clones appear in the TCRdb table, and some are missing; sequencing was by immunoSEQ multiplex PCR. The data show about 110,000 clones, with about two thirds seen just once and around 9% held by the top ten. These data originate in a study of cytomegalovirus exposure and HLA in healthy donors. Study-wide points: Only CMV serostatus was available as immune exposure information.

Specimen: PBMCs. The TCR originated in a man aged 25-40 years in good health and CMV-seropositive.

The CDR3 protein is CASSGRPRETQETQYF. In nucleotides, the CDR3 is TGTGCCAGCAGCGGTAGGCCGCGGGAGACTCAAGAGACCCAGTACTTC. The chain recombines TRBV9 with TRBJ2-5, with 7 nucleotides matching TRBD2. CDR3 length: 16 amino acids. With 3 bases clipped from V and 2 bases from J, the junction kept 10 bases outside the gene matches. Germline lookup yields CDR1 SGDLS and CDR2 YYNGEE.